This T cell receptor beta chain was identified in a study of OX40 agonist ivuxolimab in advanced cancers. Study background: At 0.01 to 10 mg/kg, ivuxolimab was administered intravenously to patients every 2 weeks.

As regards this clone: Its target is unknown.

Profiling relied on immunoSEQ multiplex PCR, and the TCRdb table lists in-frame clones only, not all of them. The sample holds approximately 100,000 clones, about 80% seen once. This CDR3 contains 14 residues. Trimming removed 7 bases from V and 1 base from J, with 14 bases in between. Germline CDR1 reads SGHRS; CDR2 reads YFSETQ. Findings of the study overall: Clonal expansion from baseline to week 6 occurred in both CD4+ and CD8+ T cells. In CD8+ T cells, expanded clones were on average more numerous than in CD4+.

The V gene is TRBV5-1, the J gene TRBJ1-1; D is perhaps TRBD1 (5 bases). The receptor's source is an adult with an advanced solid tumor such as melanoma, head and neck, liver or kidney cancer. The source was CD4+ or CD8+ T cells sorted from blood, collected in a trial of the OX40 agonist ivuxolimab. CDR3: CASVPGSGNTEAFF. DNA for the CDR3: TGCGCCAGCGTTCCAGGGAGTGGGAACACTGAAGCTTTCTTT.